This TCR beta chain originates from a study of cytomegalovirus exposure and HLA in healthy donors (dated by TCRdb to 2017 to 2019). For context, the study as a whole: According to a later analysis, the roughly 120 validation repertoires were produced on the same platform as the 666 repertoires of the first cohort. To predict cytomegalovirus infection status, the study combined high-throughput TCR immunosequencing, statistical association of individual TCRs with disease status, and machine learning. The study was designed to test whether signatures of past pathogen exposure could be identified by cataloging public T cell receptors. Besides the first cohort of hundreds of subjects, a separate validation cohort made up of 120 different subjects was used. The full study reports these points: A total of 150 or so TCR beta chains were listed by the study as associated with cytomegalovirus. The validation cohort had no HLA typing available for a later analysis, so co-occurrence within that cohort was assessed over all 120 or so repertoires. The authors suggested that the approach could potentially be extended to other disease states and immunological phenotypes. In a later analysis, TCRs clustered in the first cohort were found to also tend to co-occur in the 120 or so validation repertoires, with approximately 95% of cluster scores above 0. Most TCR sequences were observed very rarely across donors, whereas some public TCRs were present in many individuals. A few of the identified cytomegalovirus-associated TCR beta chains were confirmed in vitro to be specific for cytomegalovirus antigens. The classifier was reported to diagnose cytomegalovirus status with high specificity and sensitivity in both the original and validation cohorts.

The donors belonged to the validation cohort of approximately 130 subjects, which was separate from the 666-subject first cohort. The germline V gene (reference sequence) gives CDR1 as MNHEY and CDR2 as SMNVEV. After removal of 4 bases from V and 3 bases from J, the junction retains 4 bases not matched to a gene. Its CDR3 holds 15 amino acids, cysteine through phenylalanine. The entry retains the CDR3 DNA only, 45 bases that are in frame from base 1. Comments on this clone: The antigen it recognizes is unknown. No base quality values were provided; no much bigger clone lies one nucleotide off.

Libraries were prepared through the immunoSEQ multiplex PCR assay. For the original study's pipeline: A statistical classification framework was built to diagnose cytomegalovirus status from the catalog of TCR beta chain sequences. TCRdb limited this immuneACCESS table to in-frame rearrangements with V and J called. A share of clones is missing; checked studies link under half to unresolved V genes, and the rest is unexplained. Clone size and V and J calls were adopted from that table, with D and trimming inferred from the DNA. For this sample there are about 220,000 clones; 85% to 90% appear just once. The ten largest account for around 2.6% of the sample.

Sequencing used PBMCs. This TCR came from a man between 18 and 29 years old in good health and CMV-seronegative. The rearranged segments are TRBV27 and TRBJ1-4; TRBD1 fits 8 bases in the junction. CDR3 reads: CASSYRGVANEKLFF. DNA sequence: TGTGCCAGCAGTTACAGGGGGGTAGCTAATGAAAAACTGTTTTTT.